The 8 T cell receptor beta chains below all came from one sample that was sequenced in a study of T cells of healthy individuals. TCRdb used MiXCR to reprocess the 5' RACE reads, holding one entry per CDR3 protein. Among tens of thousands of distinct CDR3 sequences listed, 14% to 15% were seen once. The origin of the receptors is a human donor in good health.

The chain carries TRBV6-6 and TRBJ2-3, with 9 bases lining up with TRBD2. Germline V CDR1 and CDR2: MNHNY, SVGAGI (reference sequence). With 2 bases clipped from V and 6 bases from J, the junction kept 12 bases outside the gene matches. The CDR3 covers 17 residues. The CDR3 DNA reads TGTGCCAGCAGTTACCTCCGGGCTAGCGGGACGGGGGATACGCAGTATTTT. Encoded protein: CASSYLRASGTGDTQYF.

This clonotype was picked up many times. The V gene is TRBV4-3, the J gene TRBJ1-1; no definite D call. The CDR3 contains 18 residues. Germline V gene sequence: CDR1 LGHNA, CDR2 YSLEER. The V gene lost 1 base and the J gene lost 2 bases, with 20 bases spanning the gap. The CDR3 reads CASSQAVGIEGLNTEAFF. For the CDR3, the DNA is TGCGCCAGCAGCCAAGCAGTGGGGATTGAAGGGTTAAACACTGAAGCTTTCTTT.

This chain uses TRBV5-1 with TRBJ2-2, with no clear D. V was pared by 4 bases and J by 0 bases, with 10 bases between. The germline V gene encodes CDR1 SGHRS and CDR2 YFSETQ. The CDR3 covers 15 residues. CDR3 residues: CASSKRQSNTGELFF. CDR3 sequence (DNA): TGCGCCAGCAGCAAACGACAATCGAACACCGGGGAGCTGTTTTTT.

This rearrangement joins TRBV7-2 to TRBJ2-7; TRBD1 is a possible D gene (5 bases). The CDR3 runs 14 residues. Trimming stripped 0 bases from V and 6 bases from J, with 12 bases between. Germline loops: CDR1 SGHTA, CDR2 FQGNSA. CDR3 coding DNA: TGTGCCAGCAGCTTAGCGGGTTCAGGGCGCGAGCAGTACTTC. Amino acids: CASSLAGSGREQYF.

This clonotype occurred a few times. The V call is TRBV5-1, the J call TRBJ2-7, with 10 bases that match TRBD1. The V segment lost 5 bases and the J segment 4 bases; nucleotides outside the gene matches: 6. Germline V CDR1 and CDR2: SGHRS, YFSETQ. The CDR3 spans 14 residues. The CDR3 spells CASRSGTGVYEQYF. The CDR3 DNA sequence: TGCGCCAGCAGGTCCGGGACAGGGGTATACGAGCAGTACTTC.

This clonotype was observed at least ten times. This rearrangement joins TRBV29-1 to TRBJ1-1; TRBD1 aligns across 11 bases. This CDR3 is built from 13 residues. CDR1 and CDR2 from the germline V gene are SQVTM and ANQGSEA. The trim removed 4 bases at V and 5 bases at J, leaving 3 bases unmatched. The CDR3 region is CSVAGQGGTEAFF. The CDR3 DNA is TGCAGCGTTGCGGGACAGGGGGGGACTGAAGCTTTCTTT.

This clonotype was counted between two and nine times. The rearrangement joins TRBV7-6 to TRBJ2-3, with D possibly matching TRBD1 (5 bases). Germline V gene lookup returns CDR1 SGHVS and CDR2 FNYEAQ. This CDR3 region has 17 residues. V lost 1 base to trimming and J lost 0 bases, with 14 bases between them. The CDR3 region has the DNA TGTGCCAGCAGCTTAGTAAACAGGTTGGCTAGCACAGATACGCAGTATTTT. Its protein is CASSLVNRLASTDTQYF.

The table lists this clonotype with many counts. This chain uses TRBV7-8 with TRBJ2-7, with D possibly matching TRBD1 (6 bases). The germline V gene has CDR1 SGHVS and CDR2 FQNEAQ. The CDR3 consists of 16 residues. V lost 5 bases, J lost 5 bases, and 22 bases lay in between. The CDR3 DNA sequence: TGTGCCAGCAGCCCCCTCGGTTGGGGGCGCAGTGACGAGCAGTACTTC. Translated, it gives CASSPLGWGRSDEQYF.